This TCR delta chain emerged from a study of gamma-delta T cells after stem cell transplantation. In germline, CDR1 is GEAIGNYY, CDR2 EKD. The length of the CDR3 is 16 residues. Trimming pared 6 bases from V and 3 bases from J, leaving 22 bases between. Relative to its sample, this clone is medium-sized (0.01 to 0.1%). TCRdb fed the RT-PCR reads into CATT to redo clone calling. This repertoire shows about 2,900 delta-chain clones, about 30% found once; its top ten account for approximately 23%. The sequenced sample was gamma-delta T cells. The chain couples TRDV2 to TRDJ1; possible D gene TRDD1, 5 bases. This TCR came from a human donor. It is not recorded whose cells these are; they may come from a transplant donor. This CDR3 is CACSLLGNRVPDKLIF. DNA for the CDR3: TGTGCCTGTTCCCTCTTGGGTAATAGGGTACCCGATAAACTCATCTTT.